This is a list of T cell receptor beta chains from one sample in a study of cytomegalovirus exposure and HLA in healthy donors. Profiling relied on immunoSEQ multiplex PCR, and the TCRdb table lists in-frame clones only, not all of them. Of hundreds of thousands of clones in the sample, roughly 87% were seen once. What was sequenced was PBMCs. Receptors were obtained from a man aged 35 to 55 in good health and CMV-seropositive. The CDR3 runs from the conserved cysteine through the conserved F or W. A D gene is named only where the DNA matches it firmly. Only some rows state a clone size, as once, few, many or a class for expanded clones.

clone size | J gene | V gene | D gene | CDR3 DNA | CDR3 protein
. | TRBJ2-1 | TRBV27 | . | TGTGCCAGCAGTCTCAGAGAGGTGGATGAGCAGTTCTTC | CASSLREVDEQFF
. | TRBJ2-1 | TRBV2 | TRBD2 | TGTGCCAGCAATGGACTAGCGATCTACAATGAGCAGTTCTTC | CASNGLAIYNEQFF
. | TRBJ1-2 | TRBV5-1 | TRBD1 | TGCGCCAGCAGTCAAGACGGGACAGGGTTTGGTGGCTACACCTTC | CASSQDGTGFGGYTF
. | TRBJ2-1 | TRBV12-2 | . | TGTGCAAGTCGCCCTAGCACTGTAGGACTAGCGGAGTACAATGAGCAGTTCTTC | CASRPSTVGLAEYNEQFF
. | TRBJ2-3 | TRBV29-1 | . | TGCAGCGTTGAACCCGGACTCACAGATACGCAGTATTTT | CSVEPGLTDTQYF
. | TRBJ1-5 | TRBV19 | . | TGTGCCAGTAGTATAGAGACAACGTATAGCAATCAGCCCCAGCATTTT | CASSIETTYSNQPQHF
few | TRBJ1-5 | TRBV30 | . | TGTGCCTGGAGTGTACGGGGGATTCAGCCCCAGCATTTT | CAWSVRGIQPQHF
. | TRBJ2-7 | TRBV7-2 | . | TGTGCCAGCAGCCAACAATCCTGGGCCGCCTCCTACGAGCAGTACTTC | CASSQQSWAASYEQYF
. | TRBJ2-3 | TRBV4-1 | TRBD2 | TGCGCCAGCAGCCGCCCGGGACTAGCGAAAACAGATACGCAGTATTTT | CASSRPGLAKTDTQYF
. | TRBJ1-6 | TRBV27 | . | TGTGCCAGCAGCCTACCCAGGGGAGGGGTAAATTCACCCCTCCACTTT | CASSLPRGGVNSPLHF
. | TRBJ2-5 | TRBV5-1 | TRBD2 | TGCGCCAGCAGCTTGGGACTAGCGGGAGAACGGGAGACCCAGTACTTC | CASSLGLAGERETQYF
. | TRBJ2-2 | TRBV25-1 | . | TGTGCCAGCAGTGGGCCCCGGACAAGAGCGAACACCGGGGAGCTGTTTTTT | CASSGPRTRANTGELFF
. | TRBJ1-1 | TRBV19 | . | TGTGCCAGTAGTATTTACGCGGGACTGACGAACACTGAAGCTTTCTTT | CASSIYAGLTNTEAFF
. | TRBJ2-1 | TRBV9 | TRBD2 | TGTGCCAGCAGCGCTGAGACTAGCGGGAGGGACCCGTTCTTC | CASSAETSGRDPFF
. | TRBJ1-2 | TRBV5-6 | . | TGTGCCAGCAGCTTGGCCTCGAGGGATAACTATGGCTACACCTTC | CASSLASRDNYGYTF
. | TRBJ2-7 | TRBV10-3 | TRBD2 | TGTGCCATCAGCGGGACTAGCGGGAGATCCTACGAGCAGTACTTC | CAISGTSGRSYEQYF
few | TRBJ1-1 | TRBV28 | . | TGTGCCAGCAGCCAGGGAGGGGGAGTGAACACTGAAGCTTTCTTT | CASSQGGGVNTEAFF
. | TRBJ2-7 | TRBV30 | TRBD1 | TGTGCCGGGAACAGGGGCCGACAATGGTACTTC | CAGNRGRQWYF
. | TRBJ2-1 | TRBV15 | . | TGTGCCACCAGCGGTTTAGCAGGAGGGCAGTTCTTC | CATSGLAGGQFF
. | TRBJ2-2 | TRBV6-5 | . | TGTGCCAGCGCCCGAGGGACGAACACCGGGGAGCTGTTTTTT | CASARGTNTGELFF
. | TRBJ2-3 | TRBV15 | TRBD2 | TGTGCCACCAGTCTAGCGGGAGGTGGAGATACGCAGTATTTT | CATSLAGGGDTQYF
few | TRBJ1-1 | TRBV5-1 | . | TGCGCCAGTAAGGGAGTGATGAACACTGAAGCTTTCTTT | CASKGVMNTEAFF
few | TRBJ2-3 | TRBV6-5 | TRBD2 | TGTGCCAGCGCGGGATCTCCGGGAGGAGATACGCAGTATTTT | CASAGSPGGDTQYF
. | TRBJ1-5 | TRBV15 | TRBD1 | TGTGCCACCAGCCGCTTAGACAGGGACAATCAGCCCCAGCATTTT | CATSRLDRDNQPQHF
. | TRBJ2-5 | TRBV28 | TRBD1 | TGTGCCAGCAGTGGGGACAGTCAAGAGACCCAGTACTTC | CASSGDSQETQYF
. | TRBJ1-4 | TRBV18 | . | TGTGCCAGCTCACCCCAGGGAACTAATGAAAAACTGTTTTTT | CASSPQGTNEKLFF
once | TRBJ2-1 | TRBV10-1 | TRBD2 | TGCGCCAGCAGCCCGCTTCTAGCGGGAGGGTACAATGAGCAGTTCTTC | CASSPLLAGGYNEQFF
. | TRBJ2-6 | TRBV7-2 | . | TGTGCCAGCAGCTTAGAGTCAGGGGCAGGGGCCAACGTCCTGACTTTC | CASSLESGAGANVLTF
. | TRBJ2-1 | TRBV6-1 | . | TGTGCCAGCAGGATCGATAGCTCCTACAATGAGCAGTTCTTC | CASRIDSSYNEQFF
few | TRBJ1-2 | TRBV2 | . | TGTGCCAGCAGTGAGGAGGATTCCTATGGCTACACCTTC | CASSEEDSYGYTF
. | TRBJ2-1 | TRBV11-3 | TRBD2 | TGTGCCAGCAGTTTCGGGACTAGCGGGAGGGCCCGCCTCGATGAGCAGTTCTTC | CASSFGTSGRARLDEQFF
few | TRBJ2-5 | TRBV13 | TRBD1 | TGTGCCAGCAGCTTAGGCCAGGGGGCCCAAGAGACCCAGTACTTC | CASSLGQGAQETQYF
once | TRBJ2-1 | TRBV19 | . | TGTGCCAGTAGTTCTACGGGACACGCAAACAATGAGCAGTTCTTC | CASSSTGHANNEQFF
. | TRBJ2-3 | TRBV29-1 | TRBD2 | TGCAGCGTTGGACTAGCCCCAGATACGCAGTATTTT | CSVGLAPDTQYF
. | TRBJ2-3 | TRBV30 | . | TGTGCCTGGAGCGTAGGCGGTAAAGCAGATACGCAGTATTTT | CAWSVGGKADTQYF
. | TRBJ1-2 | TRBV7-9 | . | TGTGCCAGCAGCTTAGGGAGGCTGGGGGGCTACACCTTC | CASSLGRLGGYTF
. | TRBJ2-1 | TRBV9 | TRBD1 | TGTGCCAGCAGCGGGCCGGGACAGGGTTTCGATGAGCAGTTCTTC | CASSGPGQGFDEQFF
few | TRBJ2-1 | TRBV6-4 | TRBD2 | TGTGCCAGCAGTGTTATAGCGGGAGACTACAATGAGCAGTTCTTC | CASSVIAGDYNEQFF